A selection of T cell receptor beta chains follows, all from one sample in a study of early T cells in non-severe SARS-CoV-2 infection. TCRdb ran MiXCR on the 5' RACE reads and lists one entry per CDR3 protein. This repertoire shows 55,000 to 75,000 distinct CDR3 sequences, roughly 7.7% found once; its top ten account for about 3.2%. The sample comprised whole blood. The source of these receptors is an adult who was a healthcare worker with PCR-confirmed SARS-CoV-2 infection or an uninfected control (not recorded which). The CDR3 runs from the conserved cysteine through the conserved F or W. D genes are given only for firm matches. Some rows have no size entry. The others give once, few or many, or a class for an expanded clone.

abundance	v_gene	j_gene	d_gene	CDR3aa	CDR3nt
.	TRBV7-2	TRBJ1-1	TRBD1	CASSFRGDRNTEAFF	TGTGCCAGCAGCTTTAGAGGGGACAGGAACACTGAAGCTTTCTTT
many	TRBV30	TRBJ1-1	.	CAWNYMNTEAFF	TGTGCCTGGAATTACATGAACACTGAAGCTTTCTTT
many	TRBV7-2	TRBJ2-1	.	CASSLGPGDTPPNEQFF	TGTGCCAGCAGCTTAGGTCCAGGAGATACACCCCCCAATGAGCAGTTCTTC
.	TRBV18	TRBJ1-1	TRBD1	CASSPGQQFEAFF	TGTGCCAGCTCTCCGGGACAGCAATTCGAAGCTTTCTTT
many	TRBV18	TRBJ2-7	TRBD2	CASSQSSGRAGSEQYF	TGTGCCAGCTCACAGTCTAGCGGGAGGGCCGGTAGCGAGCAGTACTTC
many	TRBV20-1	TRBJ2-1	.	CSASATSKGVNEQFF	TGCAGTGCTAGCGCTACTAGTAAGGGTGTCAATGAGCAGTTCTTC
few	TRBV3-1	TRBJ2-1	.	CASSPYQRPTNEQFF	TGTGCCAGCAGCCCCTACCAGAGACCAACAAATGAGCAGTTCTTC
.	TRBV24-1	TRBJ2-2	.	CATSDHQTGLAGELFF	TGTGCCACCAGCGATCACCAGACAGGCCTCGCCGGGGAGCTGTTTTTT
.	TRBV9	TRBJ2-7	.	CASSPLGTSYEQYF	TGTGCCAGCAGCCCACTCGGGACTTCCTACGAGCAGTACTTC
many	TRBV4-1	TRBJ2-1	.	CASSQDPSTLNEQFF	TGCGCCAGCAGCCAAGATCCCTCCACCTTAAATGAGCAGTTCTTC
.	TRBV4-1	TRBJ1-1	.	CASSHSTEAFF	TGCGCCAGCAGCCATAGTACTGAAGCTTTCTTT
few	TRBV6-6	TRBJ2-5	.	CASSNRRPQETQYF	TGTGCCAGCAGTAACCGGCGGCCCCAAGAGACCCAGTACTTC
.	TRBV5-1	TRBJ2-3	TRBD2	CASRPGTSADTQYF	TGCGCCAGCAGGCCCGGGACTAGCGCAGATACGCAGTATTTT
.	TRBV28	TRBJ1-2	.	CASSLRNRYGYTF	TGTGCCAGCAGTCTCCGCAATCGCTATGGCTACACCTTC
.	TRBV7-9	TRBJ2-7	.	CASSLGRYERQYF	TGTGCCAGCAGCCTGGGACGGTACGAGCGGCAGTACTTC
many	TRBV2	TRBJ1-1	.	CASRDNTEAFF	TGTGCCAGCAGGGATAACACTGAAGCTTTCTTT
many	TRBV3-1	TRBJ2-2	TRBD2	CASSHQLAGATGELFF	TGTGCCAGCAGCCATCAACTAGCGGGAGCCACCGGGGAGCTGTTTTTT
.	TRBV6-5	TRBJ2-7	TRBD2	CATREGDGSYEQYF	TGTGCCACCAGGGAGGGAGATGGAAGCTACGAGCAGTACTTC
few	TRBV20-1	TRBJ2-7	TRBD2	CSARRASGRLGEQYF	TGCAGTGCTAGGAGGGCTAGCGGGCGCCTTGGTGAGCAGTACTTC
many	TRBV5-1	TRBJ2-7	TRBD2	CASSPLAGETEQYF	TGCGCCAGCAGCCCGCTAGCGGGAGAAACCGAGCAGTACTTC
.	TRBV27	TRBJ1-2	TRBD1	CASSSAGQYEGYTF	TGTGCCAGCAGTTCCGCGGGACAGTACGAAGGCTACACCTTC
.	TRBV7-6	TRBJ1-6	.	CASSPRTGDNSPLHF	TGTGCCAGCAGCCCCAGGACGGGAGATAATTCACCCCTCCACTTT
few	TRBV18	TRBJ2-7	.	CASSPRQQVGDEQYF	TGTGCCAGCTCACCAAGGCAACAGGTGGGCGACGAGCAGTACTTC
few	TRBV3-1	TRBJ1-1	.	CASSRAGTNTEAFF	TGTGCCAGCAGTCGAGCCGGGACCAACACTGAAGCTTTCTTT
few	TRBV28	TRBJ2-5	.	CASSVGHSETQYF	TGTGCCAGCAGTGTGGGACATTCCGAGACCCAGTACTTC
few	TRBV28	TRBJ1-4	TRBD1	CASSPQGANEKLFF	TGTGCCAGCAGCCCTCAGGGGGCTAATGAAAAACTGTTTTTT
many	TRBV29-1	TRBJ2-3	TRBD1	CSVEMDREEDTQYF	TGCAGCGTTGAAATGGACAGGGAGGAGGATACGCAGTATTTT
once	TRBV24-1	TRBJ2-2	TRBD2	CATSEAGAYTGELFF	TGTGCCACCAGTGAGGCGGGAGCATACACCGGGGAGCTGTTTTTT
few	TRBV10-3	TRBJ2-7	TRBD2	CAISPSAGDEQYF	TGTGCCATCAGCCCCTCCGCGGGAGACGAGCAGTACTTC
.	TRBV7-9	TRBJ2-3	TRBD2	CASSSPSGRPTDTQYF	TGTGCCAGCAGCTCCCCTAGCGGGAGGCCCACAGATACGCAGTATTTT
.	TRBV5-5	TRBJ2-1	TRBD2	CASSLVVAGVGNEQFF	TGTGCCAGCAGCTTGGTGGTAGCGGGAGTAGGGAATGAGCAGTTCTTC
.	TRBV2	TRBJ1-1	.	CASSMRYTEAFF	TGTGCCAGCAGTATGAGGTACACTGAAGCTTTCTTT
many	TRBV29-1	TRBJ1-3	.	CSAVSSGNTIYF	TGCAGCGCCGTAAGCTCTGGAAACACCATATATTTT
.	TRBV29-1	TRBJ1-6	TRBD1	CSAGTALGSPLHF	TGCAGCGCCGGGACAGCCCTTGGTTCACCCCTCCACTTT
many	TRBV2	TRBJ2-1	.	CATDSPLSF	TGTGCCACCGACTCGCCGTTAAGCTTC